The present T cell receptor (beta chain) was sequenced within a study of blood T cell repertoires in COVID-19. Study information: Samples taken during acute and convalescent COVID-19 were collected in the United States, Italy and Spain. The analysed material was cDNA or gDNA that came from T cells, B-cell-depleted T cells, or PBMCs.

Trimming stripped 2 bases from V and 2 bases from J, with 12 bases between. Germline assignment: CDR1 MNHEY and CDR2 SVGAGI. CDR3 length: 15 residues. Clones were sequenced by immunoSEQ multiplex PCR, and TCRdb holds only the in-frame ones, with some missing. Of under 200,000 clones listed, more than 75% were seen once; the top ten hold approximately 0.6%. The sequenced material came from peripheral blood. The chain couples TRBV6-5 to TRBJ2-5; a possible D gene is TRBD1 (5 bases). The source of this sequence is a man between 60 and 70 years old with COVID-19, enrolled during active disease. CDR3 nucleotide sequence: TGTGCCAGCAGTTACCGGAACCAGGGACAAGAGACCCAGTACTTC. This codes for CASSYRNQGQETQYF.